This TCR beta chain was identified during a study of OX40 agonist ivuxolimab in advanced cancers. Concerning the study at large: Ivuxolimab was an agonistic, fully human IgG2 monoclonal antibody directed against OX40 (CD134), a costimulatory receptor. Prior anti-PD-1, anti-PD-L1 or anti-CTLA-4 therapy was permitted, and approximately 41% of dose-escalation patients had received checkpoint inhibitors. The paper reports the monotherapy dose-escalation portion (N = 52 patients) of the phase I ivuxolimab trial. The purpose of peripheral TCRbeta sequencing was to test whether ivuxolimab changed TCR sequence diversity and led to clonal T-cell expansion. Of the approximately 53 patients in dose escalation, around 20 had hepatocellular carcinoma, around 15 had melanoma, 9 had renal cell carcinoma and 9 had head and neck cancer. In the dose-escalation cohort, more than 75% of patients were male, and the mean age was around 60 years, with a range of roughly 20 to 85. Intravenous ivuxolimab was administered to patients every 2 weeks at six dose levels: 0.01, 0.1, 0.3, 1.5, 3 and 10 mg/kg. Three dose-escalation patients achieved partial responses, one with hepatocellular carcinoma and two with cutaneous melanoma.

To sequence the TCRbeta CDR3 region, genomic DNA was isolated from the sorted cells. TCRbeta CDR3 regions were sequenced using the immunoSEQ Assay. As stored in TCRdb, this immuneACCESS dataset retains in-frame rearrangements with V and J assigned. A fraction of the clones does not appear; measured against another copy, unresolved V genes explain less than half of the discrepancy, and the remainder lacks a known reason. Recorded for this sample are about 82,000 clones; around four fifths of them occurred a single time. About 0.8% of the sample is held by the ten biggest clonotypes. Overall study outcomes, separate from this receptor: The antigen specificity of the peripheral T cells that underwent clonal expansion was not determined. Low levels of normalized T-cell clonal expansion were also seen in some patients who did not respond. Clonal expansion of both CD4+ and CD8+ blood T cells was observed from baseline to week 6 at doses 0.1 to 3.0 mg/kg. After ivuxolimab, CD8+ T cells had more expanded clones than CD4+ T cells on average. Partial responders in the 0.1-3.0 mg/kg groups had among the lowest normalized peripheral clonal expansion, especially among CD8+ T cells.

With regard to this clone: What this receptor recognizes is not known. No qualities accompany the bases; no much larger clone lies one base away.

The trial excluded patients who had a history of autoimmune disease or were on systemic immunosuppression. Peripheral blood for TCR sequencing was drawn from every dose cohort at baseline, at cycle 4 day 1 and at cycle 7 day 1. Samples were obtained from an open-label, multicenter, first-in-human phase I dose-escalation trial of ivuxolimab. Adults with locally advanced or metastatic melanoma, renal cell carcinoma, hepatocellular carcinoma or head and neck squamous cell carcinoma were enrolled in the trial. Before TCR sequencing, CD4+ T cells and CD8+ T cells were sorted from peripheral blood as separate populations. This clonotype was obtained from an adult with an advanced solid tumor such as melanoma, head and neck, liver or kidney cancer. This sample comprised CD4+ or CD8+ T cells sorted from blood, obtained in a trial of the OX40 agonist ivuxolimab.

For the CDR3, the sequence is CASSHSGVGYTF. The DNA reads TGTGCCAGCAGCCACAGCGGAGTTGGCTACACCTTC. The chain is assembled from TRBV11-2 and TRBJ1-2, with no D gene named confidently. V is shortened by 5 bases, J by 7 bases, and the region joining them spans 11 bases. The germline V gene supplies CDR1 SGHAT and CDR2 FQNNGV. Taken from cysteine to phenylalanine, the CDR3 has 12 residues. Just CDR3 DNA is preserved here, 36 bases in frame from base 1.